The clone carrying this T cell receptor beta chain has just a few counts. Antigen unknown. The PCR was carried out with 60 Vbeta primers and 13 Jbeta primers. Using immunoSEQ multiplex PCR, the repertoire was profiled, and TCRdb retains in-frame clones only, with some absent. The sample includes approximately 86,000 clones, 76% seen only once; the top ten take around 2.9%. Whereas donors were nominally healthy upon sampling, unrecorded immune exposures were probable. The sample belongs to a study of cytomegalovirus exposure and HLA in healthy donors. Study-wide results and limits: The study found most TCR sequences rare, yet found some public TCRs in many donors.

The sample taken for sequencing was PBMCs. The TCR was taken from a man between 35 and 55 years old in good health and CMV-seronegative.

The CDR3 loop reads CASSAGTGLLYEQYF. The CDR3 region has the DNA TGTGCCAGCAGCGCCGGGACAGGGTTATTATACGAGCAGTACTTC. The rearrangement uses TRBV2 and TRBJ2-7; 9 bases fit TRBD1. Germline V gene lookup returns CDR1 SNHLY and CDR2 FYNNEI. J was trimmed by 4 bases and V by 6 bases; bases with no gene match: 10. CDR3 length equals 15 residues.